The rows below give T cell receptor beta chains drawn from one sample of a study of blood T cell repertoires in COVID-19. Method: immunoSEQ multiplex PCR; TCRdb's copy keeps in-frame clones and lacks some. The data contain 90,000 to 120,000 clones, approximately 62% of them singletons. Sequenced: peripheral blood. All receptors derive from a man aged 80 or over with acute or convalescent COVID-19. Each CDR3 is given with its conserved first and last residue. A D gene is named only where the DNA matches it firmly. The listing skips clone size in some rows; elsewhere it reads once, few, many or a size class.

TRBV29-1	TRBD2	TRBJ2-1	-	CSVDSSSGTSGRSNEQFF	TGCAGCGTTGACTCTTCGTCAGGGACTAGCGGGAGGAGCAATGAGCAGTTCTTC
TRBV5-1	TRBD1	TRBJ2-7	-	CASSLVAGGINEQYF	TGCGCCAGCAGCTTGGTGGCAGGGGGCATAAACGAGCAGTACTTC
TRBV4-3	TRBD2	TRBJ2-7	-	CASSQDLLAGERYEQYF	TGCGCCAGCAGCCAAGATTTGCTAGCGGGAGAAAGGTACGAGCAGTACTTC
TRBV4-1	TRBD1	TRBJ1-2	-	CASRRTFRDRGNYGYTF	TGCGCCAGCAGGCGAACTTTCCGGGACAGGGGGAACTATGGCTACACCTTC
TRBV6-2/TRBV6-3	-	TRBJ2-7	-	CASSYGGFEYEQYF	TGTGCCAGCAGTTATGGAGGGTTTGAGTACGAGCAGTACTTC
TRBV6-5	-	TRBJ2-7	-	CASRGGYEQYF	TGTGCCAGCAGGGGAGGCTACGAGCAGTACTTC
TRBV13	TRBD2	TRBJ2-1	once	CASSSGLAGHNEQFF	TGTGCCAGCAGCTCCGGACTAGCGGGACACAATGAGCAGTTCTTC
TRBV4-3	TRBD2	TRBJ2-3	once	CASSPEEDLAGGTQYF	TGCGCCAGCAGCCCCGAGGAGGACCTAGCGGGAGGAACGCAGTATTTT
TRBV5-6	-	TRBJ1-5	-	CASSFKQGSNQPQHF	TGTGCCAGCAGCTTTAAGCAGGGGAGCAATCAGCCCCAGCATTTT
TRBV7-9	-	TRBJ1-2	-	CASRPEGPLYGYTF	TGTGCCAGCAGGCCCGAGGGCCCCCTCTATGGCTACACCTTC
TRBV6-5	-	TRBJ1-5	-	CASSTTRREPQHF	TGTGCCAGCAGTACTACGCGGAGGGAGCCCCAGCATTTT
TRBV3-1/TRBV3-2	TRBD1	TRBJ1-1	-	CASSPRDRGVNTEAFF	TGTGCCAGCAGCCCTCGGGACAGGGGGGTGAACACTGAAGCTTTCTTT
TRBV6-5	-	TRBJ2-7	few	CASSYTGYEQYF	TGTGCCAGCAGTTACACGGGCTACGAGCAGTACTTC
TRBV2	-	TRBJ2-7	-	CASSAQGNEQYF	TGTGCCAGCAGTGCACAGGGTAACGAGCAGTACTTC
TRBV6-1	TRBD1	TRBJ1-6	few	CASSEVTGDSPLHF	TGTGCCAGCAGTGAAGTTACAGGGGATTCACCCCTCCACTTT
TRBV28	TRBD1	TRBJ2-1	-	CASLGTGYNEQFF	TGTGCCAGCTTGGGGACAGGCTACAATGAGCAGTTCTTC
TRBV25-1	-	TRBJ1-2	-	CASSELGGRLYGYTF	TGTGCCAGCAGTGAATTGGGAGGACGGCTCTATGGCTACACCTTC
TRBV18	TRBD1	TRBJ2-5	-	CASSPVRGQGMETQYF	TGTGCCAGCTCACCGGTTCGCGGACAGGGTATGGAGACCCAGTACTTC
TRBV29-1	TRBD1	TRBJ1-1	-	CSALGDSLSEAFF	TGCAGCGCTCTCGGGGACAGCTTGAGTGAAGCTTTCTTT
TRBV7-2	TRBD2	TRBJ2-7	few	CASSLQREVYEQYF	TGTGCCAGCAGCCTCCAGCGGGAGGTTTACGAGCAGTACTTC
TRBV24-1	-	TRBJ1-5	-	CATSDGQYSNQPQHF	TGTGCCACCAGTGATGGACAGTACAGCAATCAGCCCCAGCATTTT
TRBV4-1	TRBD1	TRBJ1-1	-	CASSQDTPGQGDPMNTEAFF	TGCGCCAGCAGCCAAGATACCCCGGGACAGGGGGACCCCATGAACACTGAAGCTTTCTTT